A single T cell receptor beta chain is shown here with its context. Its antigen is unknown. The PCR made use of 60 Vbeta and 13 Jbeta primers. TCRdb's table, derived via immunoSEQ multiplex PCR, lists solely in-frame clones and lacks some. The top ten clones hold under 3.5% of a sample with 100,000 to 150,000 clones, around 84% of them seen once. This specimen belongs to a study of cytomegalovirus exposure and HLA in healthy donors. Study details: Of some 360 genotyped donors, 70% to 85% clustered with self-reported Caucasian donors.

Notes on the study in general: In a later analysis, most CMV-associated TCR beta chains appeared HLA-restricted.

The trim removed 5 bases at V and 5 bases at J, leaving 9 bases unmatched. This CDR3 is 15 amino acids long. In germline, CDR1 is MNHEY, CDR2 SMNVEV (reference sequence). This chain joins TRBV27 and TRBJ2-1; 7 nucleotides line up with TRBD2. The TCR was taken from a man over 45 in good health and CMV-seronegative. Sequenced sample: PBMCs. Here the CDR3 DNA reads TGTGCCAGCAGTCTTAGCGGGCACTTTAACAATGAGCAGTTCTTC. Residues: CASSLSGHFNNEQFF.